This TCR beta chain comes out of a study of blood T cell repertoires in COVID-19. Between the trimmed V and J ends, which lost 2 bases and 5 bases, there was a span of 16 bases. Germline values: CDR1 MDHEN, CDR2 SYDVKM. The CDR3 sequence is 16 residues long. Per the original methods: Amplified reference gene primers provided the basis for estimating nucleated cell counts. Sequencing was performed with immunoSEQ multiplex PCR; in TCRdb, only in-frame clones are kept and a portion is missing. D and trimming were read from the DNA, whereas the V and J calls and clone size are those reported in that table. The profile shows around 150,000 clones, under 85% of them singletons.

Sequenced: peripheral blood. The TCR was taken from a middle-aged man with active or convalescent COVID-19. The chain has TRBV28 and TRBJ2-4; possible D gene TRBD2, 5 bases. In DNA, the CDR3 is TGTGCCAGCAGTTTACACGTAGAGGGTGGGGAAAACATTCAGTACTTC. Translation: CASSLHVEGGENIQYF. The full variable domain, its missing parts supplied by reference TRBV28 and TRBJ2-4, is DVKVTQSSRYLVKRTGEKVFLECVQDMDHENMFWYRQDPGLGLRLIYFSYDVKMKEKGDIPEGYSVSREKKERFSLILESASTNQTSMYLCASSLHVEGGENIQYFGAGTRLSVL.